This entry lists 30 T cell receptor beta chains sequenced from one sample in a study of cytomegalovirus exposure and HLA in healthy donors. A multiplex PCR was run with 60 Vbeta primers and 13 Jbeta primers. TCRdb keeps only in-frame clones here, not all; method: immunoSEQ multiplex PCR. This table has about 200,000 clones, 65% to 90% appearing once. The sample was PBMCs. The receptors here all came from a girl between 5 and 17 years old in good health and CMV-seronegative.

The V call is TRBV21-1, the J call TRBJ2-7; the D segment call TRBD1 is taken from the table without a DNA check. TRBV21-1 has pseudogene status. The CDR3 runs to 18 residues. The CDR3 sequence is CASSKEQGRVRLECEQYF. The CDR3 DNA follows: TGTGCCAGCAGCAAAGAGCAGGGCAGGGTTCGCCTAGAATGCGAGCAGTACTTC.

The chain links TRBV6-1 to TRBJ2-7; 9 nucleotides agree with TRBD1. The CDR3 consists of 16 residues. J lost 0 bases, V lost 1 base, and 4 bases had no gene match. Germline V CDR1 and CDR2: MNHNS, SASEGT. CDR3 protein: CASSEGDRASSYEQYF. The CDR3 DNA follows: TGTGCCAGCAGTGAAGGGGACAGGGCCAGCTCCTACGAGCAGTACTTC.

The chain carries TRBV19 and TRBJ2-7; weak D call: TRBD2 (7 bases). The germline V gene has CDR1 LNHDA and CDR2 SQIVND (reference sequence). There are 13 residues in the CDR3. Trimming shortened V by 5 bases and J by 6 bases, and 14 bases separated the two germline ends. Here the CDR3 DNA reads TGTGCCAGTAGTCCGCTAGGGGGGGGCGAGCAGTACTTC. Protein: CASSPLGGGEQYF.

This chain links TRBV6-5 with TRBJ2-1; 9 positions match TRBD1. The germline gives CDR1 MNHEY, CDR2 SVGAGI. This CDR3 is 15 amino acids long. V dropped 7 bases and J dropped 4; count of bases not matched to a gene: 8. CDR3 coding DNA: TGTGCCAGCATTCGTGGACAGGGGCTGTACAATGAGCAGTTCTTC. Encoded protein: CASIRGQGLYNEQFF.

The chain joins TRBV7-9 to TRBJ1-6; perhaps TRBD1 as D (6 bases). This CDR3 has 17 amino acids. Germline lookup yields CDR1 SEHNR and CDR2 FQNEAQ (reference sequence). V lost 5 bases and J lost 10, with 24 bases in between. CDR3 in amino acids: CASSPQVGQLGASPLHF. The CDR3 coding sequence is TGTGCCAGCAGCCCTCAGGTCGGGCAGCTGGGGGCCTCACCCCTCCACTTT.

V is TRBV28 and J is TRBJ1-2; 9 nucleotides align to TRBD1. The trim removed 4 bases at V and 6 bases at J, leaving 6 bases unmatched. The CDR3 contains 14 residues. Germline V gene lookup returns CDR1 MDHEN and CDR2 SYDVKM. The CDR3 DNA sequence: TGTGCCAGCAGTTGGATACAGGGGGCAAATGGCTACACCTTC. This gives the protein CASSWIQGANGYTF.

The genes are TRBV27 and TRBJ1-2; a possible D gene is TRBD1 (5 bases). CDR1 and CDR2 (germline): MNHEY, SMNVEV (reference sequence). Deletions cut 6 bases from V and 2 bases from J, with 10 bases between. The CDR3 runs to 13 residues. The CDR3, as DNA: TGTGCCAGCAGCTTCCAGGGAAACTATGGCTACACCTTC. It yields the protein CASSFQGNYGYTF.

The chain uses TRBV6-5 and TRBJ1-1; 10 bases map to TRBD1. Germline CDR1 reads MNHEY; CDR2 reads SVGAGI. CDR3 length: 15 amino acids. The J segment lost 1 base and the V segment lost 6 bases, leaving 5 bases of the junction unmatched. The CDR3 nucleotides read TGTGCCAGCAGCCGAAGACAGGGGGCGAACACTGAAGCTTTCTTT. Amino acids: CASSRRQGANTEAFF.

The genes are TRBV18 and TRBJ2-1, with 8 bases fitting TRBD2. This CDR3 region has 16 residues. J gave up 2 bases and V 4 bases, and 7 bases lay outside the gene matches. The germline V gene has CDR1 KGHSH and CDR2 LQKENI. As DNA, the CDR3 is TGTGCCAGCTCACTTCAACTAGCGGTAACCTACAATGAGCAGTTCTTC. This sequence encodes CASSLQLAVTYNEQFF.

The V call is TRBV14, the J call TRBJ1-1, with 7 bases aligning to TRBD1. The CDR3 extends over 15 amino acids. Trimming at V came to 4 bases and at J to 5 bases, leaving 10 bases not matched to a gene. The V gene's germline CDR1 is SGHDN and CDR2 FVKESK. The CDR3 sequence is CASSPGPGQKTEAFF. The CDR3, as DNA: TGTGCCAGCAGCCCCGGGCCGGGACAGAAAACTGAAGCTTTCTTT.

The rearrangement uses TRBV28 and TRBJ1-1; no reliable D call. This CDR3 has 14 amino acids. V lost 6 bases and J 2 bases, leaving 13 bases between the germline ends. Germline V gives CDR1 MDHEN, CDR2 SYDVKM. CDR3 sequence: CASSLRSPNTEAFF. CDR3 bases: TGTGCCAGCAGCCTTAGATCCCCAAACACTGAAGCTTTCTTT.

CDR3 sequence (DNA): TGTGCCAGTAGTTATAGGGTCGGGGGCTATGGCTACACCTTC. This translates into CASSYRVGGYGYTF. The chain uses TRBV19 and TRBJ1-2; D is possibly TRBD1 (5 bases). Trimming removed 5 bases at V and 4 bases at J, with 14 bases between. The CDR3 sequence is 14 residues long. CDR1 and CDR2 (germline): LNHDA, SQIVND (reference sequence).

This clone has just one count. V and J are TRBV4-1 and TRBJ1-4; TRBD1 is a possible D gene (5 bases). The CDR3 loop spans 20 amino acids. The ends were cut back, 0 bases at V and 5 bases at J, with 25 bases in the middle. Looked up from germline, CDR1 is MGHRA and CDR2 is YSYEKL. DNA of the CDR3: TGCGCCAGCAGCCAAGAAGAATGGGAGGGGCCTGCAAAGGGGAATGAAAAACTGTTTTTT. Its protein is CASSQEEWEGPAKGNEKLFF.

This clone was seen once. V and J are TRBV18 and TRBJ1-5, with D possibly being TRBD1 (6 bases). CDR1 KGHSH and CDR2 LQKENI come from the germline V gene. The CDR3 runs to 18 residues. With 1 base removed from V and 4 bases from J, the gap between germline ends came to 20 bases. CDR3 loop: CASSPRAGVAGANQPQHF. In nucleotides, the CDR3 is TGTGCCAGCTCACCACGGGCAGGGGTCGCGGGGGCAAATCAGCCCCAGCATTTT.

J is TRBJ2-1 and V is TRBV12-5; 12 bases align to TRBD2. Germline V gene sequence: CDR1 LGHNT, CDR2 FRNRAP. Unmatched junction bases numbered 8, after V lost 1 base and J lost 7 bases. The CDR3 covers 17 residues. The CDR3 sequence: CASGLGITSGGYNEQFF. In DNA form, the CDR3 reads TGTGCTAGTGGTTTGGGAATTACTAGCGGGGGGTATAATGAGCAGTTCTTC.

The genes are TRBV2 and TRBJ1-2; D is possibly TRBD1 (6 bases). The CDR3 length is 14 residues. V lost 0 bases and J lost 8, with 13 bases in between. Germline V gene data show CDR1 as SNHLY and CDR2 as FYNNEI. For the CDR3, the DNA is TGTGCCAGCAGTGAAGCGCAGGGGTTCATCGGCTACACCTTC. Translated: CASSEAQGFIGYTF. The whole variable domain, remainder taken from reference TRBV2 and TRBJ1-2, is EPEVTQTPSHQVTQMGQEVILRCVPISNHLYFYWYRQILGQKVEFLVSFYNNEISEKSEIFDDQFSVERPDGSNFTLKIRSTKLEDSAMYFCASSEAQGFIGYTFGSGTRLTVV.

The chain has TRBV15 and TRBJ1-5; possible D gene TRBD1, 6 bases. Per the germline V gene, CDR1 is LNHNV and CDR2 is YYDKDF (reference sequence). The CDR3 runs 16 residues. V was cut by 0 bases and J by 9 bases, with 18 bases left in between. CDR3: CATSRDDRPHGLPQHF. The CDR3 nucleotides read TGTGCCACCAGCAGAGATGACAGGCCCCATGGGTTGCCCCAGCATTTT.

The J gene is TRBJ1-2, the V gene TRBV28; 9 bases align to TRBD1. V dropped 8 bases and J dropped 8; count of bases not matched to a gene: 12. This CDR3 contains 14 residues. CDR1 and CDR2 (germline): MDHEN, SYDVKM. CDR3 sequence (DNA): TGTGCCAGCCGGCGCACAGGGGGCGCGAAGGGCTACACCTTC. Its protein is CASRRTGGAKGYTF.

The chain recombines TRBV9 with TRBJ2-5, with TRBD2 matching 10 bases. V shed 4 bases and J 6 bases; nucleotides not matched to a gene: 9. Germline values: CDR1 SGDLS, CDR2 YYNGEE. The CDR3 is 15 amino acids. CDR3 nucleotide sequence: TGTGCCAGCAGCCCCTCGGGACTAGCGTCACAGACCCAGTACTTC. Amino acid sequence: CASSPSGLASQTQYF.

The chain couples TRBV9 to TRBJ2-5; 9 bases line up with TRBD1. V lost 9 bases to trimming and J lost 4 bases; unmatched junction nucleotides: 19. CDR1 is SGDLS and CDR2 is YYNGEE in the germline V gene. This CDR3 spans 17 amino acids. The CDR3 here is CAIPSRDRVPVLETQYF. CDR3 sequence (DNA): TGTGCCATCCCGTCCCGGGACAGGGTTCCAGTATTAGAGACCCAGTACTTC.

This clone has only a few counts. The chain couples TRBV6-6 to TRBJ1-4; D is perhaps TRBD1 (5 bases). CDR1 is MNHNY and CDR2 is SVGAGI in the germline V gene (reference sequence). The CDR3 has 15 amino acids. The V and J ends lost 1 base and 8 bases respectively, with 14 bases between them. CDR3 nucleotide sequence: TGTGCCAGCAGTTACTTTCTGGGGCCTCTCGAAAAACTGTTTTTT. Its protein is CASSYFLGPLEKLFF.

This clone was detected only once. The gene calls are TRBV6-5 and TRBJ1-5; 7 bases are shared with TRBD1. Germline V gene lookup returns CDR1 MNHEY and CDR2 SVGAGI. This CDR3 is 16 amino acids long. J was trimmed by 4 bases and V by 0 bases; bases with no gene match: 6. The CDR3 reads CASSYSRARGNQPQHF. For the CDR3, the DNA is TGTGCCAGCAGTTACTCTCGAGCCAGGGGGAATCAGCCCCAGCATTTT.

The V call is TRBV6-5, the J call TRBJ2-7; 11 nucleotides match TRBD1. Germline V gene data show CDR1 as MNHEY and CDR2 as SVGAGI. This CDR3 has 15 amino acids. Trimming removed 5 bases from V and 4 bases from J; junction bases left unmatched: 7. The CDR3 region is CASSPRDRGSYEQYF. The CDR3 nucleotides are TGTGCCAGCAGTCCCCGGGACAGGGGGTCATACGAGCAGTACTTC.

This CDR3 reads CASLGGGRVTDDYTF. CDR3 DNA: TGTGCCTCACTCGGGGGGGGCAGGGTGACAGATGACTACACCTTC. This chain links TRBV28 with TRBJ1-2, with a tentative D call TRBD1 (6 bases). CDR3 length equals 15 residues. V was cut by 11 bases and J by 10 bases, with 29 bases left in between. Germline lookup yields CDR1 MDHEN and CDR2 SYDVKM.

CDR3 amino acids: CASSLNYEQYF. For the CDR3, the DNA is TGTGCCAGCAGCCTAAATTACGAGCAGTACTTC. The V gene is TRBV28, the J gene TRBJ2-7; the D is unclear. The germline gives CDR1 MDHEN, CDR2 SYDVKM. The CDR3 covers 11 residues. Trimming cost V 6 bases and J 4 bases, with 7 bases left between them.

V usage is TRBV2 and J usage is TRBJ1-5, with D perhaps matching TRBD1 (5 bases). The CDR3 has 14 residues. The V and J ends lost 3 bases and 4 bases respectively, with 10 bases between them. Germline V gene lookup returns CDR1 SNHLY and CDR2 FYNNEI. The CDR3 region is CASSDGNRNQPQHF. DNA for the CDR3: TGTGCCAGCAGTGACGGAAACAGGAATCAGCCCCAGCATTTT.

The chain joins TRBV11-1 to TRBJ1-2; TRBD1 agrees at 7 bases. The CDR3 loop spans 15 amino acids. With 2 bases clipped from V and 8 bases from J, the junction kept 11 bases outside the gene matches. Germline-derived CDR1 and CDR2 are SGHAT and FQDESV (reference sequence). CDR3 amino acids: CASSLTDRVSKGYTF. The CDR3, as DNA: TGTGCCAGCAGCTTAACCGACAGGGTCTCAAAAGGCTACACCTTC.

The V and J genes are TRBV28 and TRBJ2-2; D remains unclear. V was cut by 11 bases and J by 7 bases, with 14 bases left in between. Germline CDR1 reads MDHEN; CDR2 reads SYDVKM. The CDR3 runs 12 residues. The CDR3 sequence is CAVYSSIGELFF. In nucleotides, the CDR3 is TGTGCCGTCTACAGCTCCATCGGGGAGCTGTTTTTT.

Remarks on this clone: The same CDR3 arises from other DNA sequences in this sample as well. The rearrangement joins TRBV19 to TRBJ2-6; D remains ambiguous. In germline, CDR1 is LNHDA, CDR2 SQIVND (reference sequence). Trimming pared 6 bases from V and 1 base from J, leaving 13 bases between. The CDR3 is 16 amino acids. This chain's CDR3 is CASSPIRGSGANVLTF. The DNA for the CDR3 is TGTGCCAGTAGCCCCATACGAGGATCTGGGGCCAACGTCCTGACTTTC. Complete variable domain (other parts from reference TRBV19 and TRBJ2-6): DGGITQSPKYLFRKEGQNVTLSCEQNLNHDAMYWYRQDPGQGLRLIYYSQIVNDFQKGDIAEGYSVSREKKESFPLTVTSAQKNPTAFYLCASSPIRGSGANVLTFGAGSRLTVL.

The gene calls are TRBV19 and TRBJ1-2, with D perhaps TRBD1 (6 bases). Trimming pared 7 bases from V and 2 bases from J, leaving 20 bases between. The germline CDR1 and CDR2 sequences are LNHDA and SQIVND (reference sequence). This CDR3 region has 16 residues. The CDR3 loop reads CASNTGRVRGNYGYTF. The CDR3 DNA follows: TGTGCCAGTAATACAGGGCGTGTACGAGGAAACTATGGCTACACCTTC.